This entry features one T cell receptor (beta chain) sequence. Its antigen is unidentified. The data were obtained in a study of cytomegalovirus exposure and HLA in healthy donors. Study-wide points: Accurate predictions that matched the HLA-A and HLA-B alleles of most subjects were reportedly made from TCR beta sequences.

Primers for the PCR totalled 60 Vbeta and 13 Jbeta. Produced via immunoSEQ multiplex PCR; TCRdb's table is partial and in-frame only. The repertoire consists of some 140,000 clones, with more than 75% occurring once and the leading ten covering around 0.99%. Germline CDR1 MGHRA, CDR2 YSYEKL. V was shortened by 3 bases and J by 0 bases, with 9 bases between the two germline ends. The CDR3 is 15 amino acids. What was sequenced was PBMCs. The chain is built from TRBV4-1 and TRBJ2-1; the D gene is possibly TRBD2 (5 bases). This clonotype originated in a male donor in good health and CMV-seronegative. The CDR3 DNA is TGCGCCAGCAGCCAGCCCACTAGCTCCTACAATGAGCAGTTCTTC. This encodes CASSQPTSSYNEQFF.